These 20 T cell receptor beta chains came from one sample sequenced in a study of technical replicates of blood from several donors. Libraries were prepared by immunoSEQ multiplex PCR; TCRdb keeps only in-frame clonotypes and omits some of them. The sample has around 65,000 clones; about 87% are singletons. The specimen sequenced was PBMCs. The receptors here all came from a human donor in good health. Some clones in this sample may be carry-over from other donors' samples.

The V and J genes are TRBV5-6 and TRBJ2-1, with 11 positions matching TRBD1. Germline CDR1 and CDR2: SGHDT and YYEEEE. CDR3 length: 16 residues. V lost 4 bases, J lost 3 bases, and 6 bases stayed unmatched. For the CDR3, the DNA is TGTGCCAGCAGCGACACCGGGACAGGGGGCTACAATGAGCAGTTCTTC. It encodes CASSDTGTGGYNEQFF.

J is TRBJ2-1 and V is TRBV19; 8 nucleotides line up with TRBD2. Germline CDR1 reads LNHDA; CDR2 reads SQIVND (reference sequence). The CDR3 covers 16 residues. Trimming cost V 3 bases and J 5 bases; bases outside gene matches: 9. The CDR3 loop reads CASSIPSLAENNEQFF. DNA for the CDR3: TGTGCCAGTAGTATTCCCTCACTAGCGGAAAACAATGAGCAGTTCTTC.

The chain is built from TRBV27 and TRBJ2-7; 9 nucleotides agree with TRBD2. With V trimmed by 5 bases and J by 4 bases, 9 bases remained unmatched. The CDR3 has 15 residues. Germline CDR1 reads MNHEY; CDR2 reads SMNVEV (reference sequence). This CDR3 reads CASSPRLAGLYEQYF. As DNA, the CDR3 is TGTGCCAGCAGTCCCAGGCTAGCGGGATTGTACGAGCAGTACTTC.

This rearrangement joins TRBV27 to TRBJ1-1; 9 positions match TRBD1. Germline lookup yields CDR1 MNHEY and CDR2 SMNVEV (reference sequence). With 4 bases clipped from V and 6 bases from J, the junction kept 9 bases outside the gene matches. The length of the CDR3 is 15 residues. The CDR3 sequence: CASSSNRGLNAEAFF. The CDR3 region has the DNA TGTGCCAGCAGTTCCAACAGGGGGCTCAACGCTGAAGCTTTCTTT.

The table lists this clone with many counts. The chain combines TRBV15 with TRBJ1-1; TRBD1 agrees at 7 bases. Trimming at V came to 5 bases and at J to 3 bases, leaving 9 bases not matched to a gene. CDR1 and CDR2 (germline): LNHNV, YYDKDF (reference sequence). The CDR3 covers 15 residues. Here the CDR3 reads CATSGLTGRYTEAFF. The CDR3 DNA is TGTGCCACCAGCGGCCTGACAGGGCGATACACTGAAGCTTTCTTT.

The chain is built from TRBV5-1 and TRBJ2-3; unclear D gene. V gave up 5 bases and J gave up 1 base, with 17 bases separating them. Germline V lookup: CDR1 SGHRS, CDR2 YFSETQ. The CDR3 totals 16 residues. The CDR3 sequence: CASRLIPARGTDTQYF. The CDR3 DNA sequence: TGCGCCAGCAGACTAATCCCCGCCCGCGGCACAGATACGCAGTATTTT.

The V call is TRBV9, the J call TRBJ2-1; TRBD2 agrees at 9 bases. Germline V gene data show CDR1 as SGDLS and CDR2 as YYNGEE. The CDR3 covers 16 residues. The V gene end was trimmed by 3 bases and the J gene end by 5 bases; junction bases not matched to a gene: 9. CDR3 sequence: CASSDKREDFHNEQFF. The CDR3 nucleotides read TGTGCCAGCAGCGACAAGCGGGAGGACTTCCACAATGAGCAGTTCTTC.

This rearrangement joins TRBV4-1 to TRBJ2-7; D is undetermined. CDR1 is MGHRA and CDR2 is YSYEKL in the germline V gene. The CDR3 extends over 14 amino acids. V was pared by 0 bases and J by 3 bases, with 9 bases between. CDR3 in amino acids: CASSQDPESYEQYF. The CDR3, as DNA: TGCGCCAGCAGCCAAGATCCCGAGAGCTACGAGCAGTACTTC.

This chain joins TRBV7-2 and TRBJ1-2; perhaps TRBD1 as D (6 bases). Germline V gene data show CDR1 as SGHTA and CDR2 as FQGNSA. V dropped 3 bases and J dropped 8 bases, with 10 bases sitting between them. CDR3 length: 12 residues. DNA for the CDR3: TGTGCCAGCAGCTTGAACAGGGTCGGCTACACCTTC. Translation gives CASSLNRVGYTF.

The chain combines TRBV6-1 with TRBJ2-5; 7 bases agree with TRBD2. This CDR3 spans 15 amino acids. The V and J ends lost 6 bases and 1 base, in that order; junction bases with no gene match: 8. The germline gives CDR1 MNHNS, CDR2 SASEGT. The CDR3 reads CASSSGGMPQETQYF. The CDR3 DNA reads TGTGCCAGCAGCTCCGGGGGGATGCCCCAAGAGACCCAGTACTTC.

The chain combines TRBV14 with TRBJ2-5; 8 bases fit TRBD1. V was clipped by 4 bases and J by 4 bases; unmatched bases: 8. The germline V gene has CDR1 SGHDN and CDR2 FVKESK. The CDR3 runs 15 residues. In nucleotides, the CDR3 is TGTGCCAGCAGCCCGGGACAGGTACTGAGAGAGACCCAGTACTTC. Protein product: CASSPGQVLRETQYF.

The chain couples TRBV6-1 to TRBJ2-1; 9 bases align to TRBD2. The germline CDR1 and CDR2 sequences are MNHNS and SASEGT. Trimming removed 3 bases from V and 0 bases from J; junction bases left unmatched: 6. This CDR3 region has 17 residues. CDR3 in DNA: TGTGCCAGCAGTGAGCTAGCGGGACCAATCTCCTACAATGAGCAGTTCTTC. This codes for CASSELAGPISYNEQFF.

This chain links TRBV9 with TRBJ1-1; maybe TRBD1 (6 bases). With 4 bases removed from V and 2 bases from J, the gap between germline ends came to 18 bases. The CDR3 is 16 residues long. CDR1 SGDLS and CDR2 YYNGEE come from the germline V gene. CDR3: CASSSHRVSENTEAFF. In DNA, the CDR3 is TGTGCCAGCAGCTCACACAGGGTATCTGAAAACACTGAAGCTTTCTTT.

This rearrangement joins TRBV5-4 to TRBJ2-7; D may be TRBD2 (6 bases). From germline, CDR1 is SGHNT and CDR2 YYREEE (reference sequence). This CDR3 has 12 amino acids. Deletions cut 4 bases from V and 4 bases from J, with 9 bases between. In nucleotides, the CDR3 is TGTGCCAGCAGCCCAGGAGGGTACGAGCAGTACTTC. Translating it yields CASSPGGYEQYF. Full variable domain (remainder filled in from reference TRBV5-4 and TRBJ2-7): ETGVTQSPTHLIKTRGQQVTLRCSSQSGHNTVSWYQQALGQGPQFIFQYYREEENGRGNFPPRFSGLQFPNYSSELNVNALELDDSALYLCASSPGGYEQYFGPGTRLTVT.

This chain joins TRBV7-6 and TRBJ2-2; D gene unclear. There are 12 residues in the CDR3. The V gene's germline CDR1 is SGHVS and CDR2 FNYEAQ. V was clipped by 8 bases and J by 6 bases, with 10 bases between them. The CDR3 DNA reads as TGTGCCAGCCAAACTCCGTCCGGGGAGCTGTTTTTT. This translates into CASQTPSGELFF.

The CDR3 sequence is CASSEAAGGTYEQYF. CDR3 sequence (DNA): TGTGCCAGCAGCGAGGCCGCCGGGGGAACCTACGAGCAGTACTTC. The chain links TRBV7-9 to TRBJ2-7; D perhaps matches TRBD2 (6 bases). This CDR3 is built from 15 residues. With 5 bases removed from V and 2 bases from J, the gap between germline ends came to 16 bases. CDR1 and CDR2 (germline): SEHNR, FQNEAQ (reference sequence).

The V gene is TRBV6-5, the J gene TRBJ2-2, with TRBD1 identical over 7 bases. V shed 6 bases and J 7 bases; nucleotides not matched to a gene: 5. Germline loops: CDR1 MNHEY, CDR2 SVGAGI. The CDR3 runs to 13 residues. CDR3 sequence: CASRATGHGELFF. The DNA of the CDR3 is TGTGCCAGCAGGGCGACAGGGCACGGGGAGCTGTTTTTT.

This clone was observed a few times. The J gene is TRBJ2-5, the V gene TRBV19, with 12 bases aligning to TRBD2. With V trimmed by 3 bases and J by 2 bases, 4 bases remained unmatched. Germline-derived CDR1 and CDR2 are LNHDA and SQIVND (reference sequence). This CDR3 contains 16 residues. CDR3 residues: CASSIGLAGGQETQYF. The CDR3 bases are TGTGCCAGTAGTATTGGGCTAGCGGGAGGGCAAGAGACCCAGTACTTC. Using reference TRBV19 and TRBJ2-5 for the parts outside the CDR3, the full variable domain is DGGITQSPKYLFRKEGQNVTLSCEQNLNHDAMYWYRQDPGQGLRLIYYSQIVNDFQKGDIAEGYSVSREKKESFPLTVTSAQKNPTAFYLCASSIGLAGGQETQYFGPGTRLLVL.

The rearrangement uses TRBV6-5 and TRBJ2-7, with 10 bases aligning to TRBD2. V was clipped by 0 bases and J by 5 bases; unmatched bases: 7. The CDR3 spans 16 residues. CDR1 is MNHEY and CDR2 is SVGAGI in the germline V gene. CDR3 amino acids: CASSYSLAGGTNEQYF. CDR3 sequence (DNA): TGTGCCAGCAGTTACTCTTTAGCGGGAGGTACCAACGAGCAGTACTTC.

The J gene is TRBJ2-6, the V gene TRBV29-1; D is unclear. Per the germline V gene, CDR1 is SQVTM and CDR2 is ANQGSEA. V was trimmed by 4 bases and J by 0 bases, leaving 7 bases between them. CDR3 length: 14 amino acids. This CDR3 reads CSVASLSGANVLTF. The CDR3 nucleotides are TGCAGCGTTGCTTCCCTCTCTGGGGCCAACGTCCTGACTTTC.